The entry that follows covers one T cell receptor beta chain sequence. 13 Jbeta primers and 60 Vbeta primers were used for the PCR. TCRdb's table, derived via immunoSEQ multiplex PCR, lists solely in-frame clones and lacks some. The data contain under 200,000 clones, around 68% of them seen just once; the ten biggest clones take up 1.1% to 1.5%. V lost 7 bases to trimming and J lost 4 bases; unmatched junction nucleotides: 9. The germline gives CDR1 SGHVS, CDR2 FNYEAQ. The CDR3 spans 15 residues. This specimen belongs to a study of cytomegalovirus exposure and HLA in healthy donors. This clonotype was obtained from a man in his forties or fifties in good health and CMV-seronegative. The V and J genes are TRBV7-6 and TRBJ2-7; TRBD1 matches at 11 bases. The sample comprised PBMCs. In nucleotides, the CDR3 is TGTGCCAGCACCGTTGGACAGGGGGCTTCTTACGAGCAGTACTTC. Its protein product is CASTVGQGASYEQYF.